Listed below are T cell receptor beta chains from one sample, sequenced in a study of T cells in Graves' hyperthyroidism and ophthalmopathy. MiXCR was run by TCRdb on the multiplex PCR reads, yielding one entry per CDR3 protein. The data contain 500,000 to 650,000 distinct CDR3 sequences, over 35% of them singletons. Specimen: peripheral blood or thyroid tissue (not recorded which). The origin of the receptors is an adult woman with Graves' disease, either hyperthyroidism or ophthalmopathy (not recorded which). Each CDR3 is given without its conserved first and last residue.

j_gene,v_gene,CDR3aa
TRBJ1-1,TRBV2,ASLTTLNTEAL
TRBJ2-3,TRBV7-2,ASSPGPGTDTQY
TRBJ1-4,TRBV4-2,ASSQEFRGADEKLV
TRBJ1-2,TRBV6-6,ASSLAQGDGYT
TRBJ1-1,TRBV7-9,ASRFSGKGTEAF
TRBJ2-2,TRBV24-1,ATSDPPGQGSTGELF
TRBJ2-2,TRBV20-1,SASLTPGGELF
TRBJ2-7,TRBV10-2,ASRTGQGYEQY
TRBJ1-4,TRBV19,ASSIDVVRATNEKLF
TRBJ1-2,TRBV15,ATSRDGIFSGTGSLVSGYT
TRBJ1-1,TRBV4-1,ASSQDRMGASTEAF
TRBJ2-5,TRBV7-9,AIAEREGFRETQY
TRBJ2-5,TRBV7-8,ASSYRLAEKETQY
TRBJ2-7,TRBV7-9,ASSLFRAYEQY
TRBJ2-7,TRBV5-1,ATAHEPSYEQY
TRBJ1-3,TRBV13,ASSTGQVARGNTIY
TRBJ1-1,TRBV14,ASSQTGGVTAF
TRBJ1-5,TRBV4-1,ASSQERRDQPQH
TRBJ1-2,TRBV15,ATSRDRGGRHRGDGYT
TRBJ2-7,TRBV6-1,ASSEDRTVFLYEQY
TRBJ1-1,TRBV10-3,AISERGQGRGTEAF
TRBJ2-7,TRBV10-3,AISEGQATTYEQY
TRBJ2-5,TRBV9,ASSVVGEPQEETQY
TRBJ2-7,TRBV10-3,AISASPGTGGAGQLGEQY
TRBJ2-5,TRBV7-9,ASSPGTSGHIQETQY
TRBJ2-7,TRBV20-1,SSSGRAVGEQY
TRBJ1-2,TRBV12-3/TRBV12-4,ASSLQGRRGYT
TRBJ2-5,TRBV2,ASTDGALETQY
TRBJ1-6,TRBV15,ATSRVGGSPLH
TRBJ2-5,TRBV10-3,AITSLGETQY
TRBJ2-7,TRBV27,ASSPLDKGNEQY
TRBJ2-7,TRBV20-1,SAARFPSSYEQY
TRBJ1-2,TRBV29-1,SGVIGGGYGYT
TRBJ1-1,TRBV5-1,ASGQQGAIHLGEAF
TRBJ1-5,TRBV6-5,ASSAHSGDSNQPQH
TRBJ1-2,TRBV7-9,ASSHRDTSGYT
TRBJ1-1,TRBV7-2,ASSSSLDRTNTEAF
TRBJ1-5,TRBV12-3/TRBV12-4,ASSWDSGNQPQH
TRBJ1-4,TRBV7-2,ASSSAGVGEKLF
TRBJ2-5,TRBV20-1,SARGGGETQY
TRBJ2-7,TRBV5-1,ASSFGGAAYEQY
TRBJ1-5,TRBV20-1,SATNLGQQTQH
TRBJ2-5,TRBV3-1,ASSLRLAGVQETQY
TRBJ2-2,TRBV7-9,ASSLGQAVGELF
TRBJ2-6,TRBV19,ASVHGANVLT